The next 12 T cell receptor beta chains were all read from a single sample in a study of T cell repertoires in cytomegalovirus infection. TCRdb redid the calling of the reads with MiXCR, one entry per CDR3 protein. Among around 120,000 distinct CDR3 sequences listed, roughly 8.2% were seen once. Sequences were obtained from PBMCs. These receptors were taken from a human donor in good health (CMV status not recorded). Some clones in this sample may be carry-over from other donors' samples.

Concerning this clonotype: With a much larger clone just one base away, this may be a read error. The CDR3 region has the DNA TGTGCCATCAGTGAGCCAAGAGGAGGGACCCCAGATACGCAGTATTTT. Its protein product is CAISEPRGGTPDTQYF. This chain uses TRBV10-3 with TRBJ2-3; a weak D match, TRBD2 (6 bases). With 2 bases removed from V and 4 bases from J, the gap between germline ends came to 16 bases. CDR1 ENHRY and CDR2 SYGVKD come from the germline V gene. This CDR3 has 16 residues.

The genes are TRBV20-1 and TRBJ2-1; D not resolved. Per the germline V gene, CDR1 is DFQATT and CDR2 is SNEGSKA (reference sequence). With 3 bases removed from V and 5 bases from J, the gap between germline ends came to 20 bases. The length of the CDR3 is 16 residues. The CDR3 nucleotides are TGCAGTGCTAGTTTACCCGGGTTGAACCGTAACAATGAGCAGTTCTTC. Protein: CSASLPGLNRNNEQFF.

This clonotype was observed at least ten times. The chain has TRBV28 and TRBJ1-2; D not resolved. Trimming took 4 bases from V and 8 from J, leaving 17 bases between them. This CDR3 has 14 residues. Looked up from germline, CDR1 is MDHEN and CDR2 is SYDVKM. This chain's CDR3 is CASSYPAGSMGYTF. The CDR3 DNA is TGTGCCAGCAGTTATCCTGCGGGTTCTATGGGCTACACCTTC.

This clonotype has just a few counts. The chain has TRBV5-4 and TRBJ1-4; D is unclear. The CDR3 consists of 15 residues. The germline V gene has CDR1 SGHNT and CDR2 YYREEE (reference sequence). V was shortened by 2 bases and J by 3 bases, with 11 bases between the two germline ends. DNA of the CDR3: TGTGCCAGCAGCTTACCCCATGGGCCTAATGAAAAACTGTTTTTT. Translation: CASSLPHGPNEKLFF.

At least ten counts were recorded for this clonotype. The V call is TRBV5-4, the J call TRBJ1-2; D not certain. With 0 bases removed from V and 8 bases from J, the gap between germline ends came to 14 bases. CDR3 length: 14 residues. Per the germline V gene, CDR1 is SGHNT and CDR2 is YYREEE (reference sequence). CDR3 amino acids: CASSLVGGAQGYTF. The CDR3 DNA sequence: TGTGCCAGCAGCTTGGTTGGCGGAGCCCAAGGCTACACCTTC.

Ten or more counts support this clonotype. The junction differs from germline at one of its ends, possibly a read error. This chain connects TRBV5-1 to TRBJ2-3; 8 bases agree with TRBD2. Germline CDR1 reads SGHRS; CDR2 reads YFSETQ. The CDR3 is 15 amino acids. CDR3 sequence (DNA): TGTGCCAGCAGCTTAGTCGGGGGGGCGACAGATACGCAGTATTTT. Protein sequence: CASSLVGGATDTQYF.

V and J are TRBV14 and TRBJ2-1; 8 positions agree with TRBD2. The CDR3 contains 15 residues. Germline CDR1 is SGHDN and CDR2 is FVKESK. Germline trimming cut 4 bases from V and 4 bases from J; bases unmatched to any gene: 6. The CDR3 sequence: CASSRSGGRYNEQFF. The CDR3 DNA follows: TGTGCCAGCAGCCGCAGCGGGGGAAGGTACAATGAGCAGTTCTTC. The entire variable domain, with the rest obtained from reference TRBV14 and TRBJ2-1, is as follows: EAGVTQFPSHSVIEKGQTVTLRCDPISGHDNLYWYRRVMGKEIKFLLHFVKESKQDESGMPNNRFLAERTGGTYSTLKVQPAELEDSGVYFCASSRSGGRYNEQFFGPGTRLTVL.

This clonotype was observed many times. The V and J genes are TRBV29-1 and TRBJ2-5, with 7 nucleotides matching TRBD2. Trimming removed 7 bases from V and 2 bases from J; junction bases left unmatched: 4. CDR3 length: 12 residues. In germline, CDR1 is SQVTM, CDR2 ANQGSEA. Here the CDR3 DNA reads TGCAGCGCCACGGGGGGACAAGAGACCCAGTACTTC. Protein product: CSATGGQETQYF.

This clonotype was recorded many times. The chain combines TRBV7-3 with TRBJ2-1, with 7 nucleotides matching TRBD1. The CDR3 consists of 13 residues. CDR1 SGHTA and CDR2 FQGTGA come from the germline V gene. V was clipped by 5 bases and J by 6 bases; unmatched bases: 4. The DNA of the CDR3 is TGTGCCAGCAGCCTAGGGACAGTCAATGAGCAGTTCTTC. Its translation: CASSLGTVNEQFF.

This clonotype showed up just a few times. This chain links TRBV7-3 with TRBJ2-5; TRBD1 matches at 8 bases. V dropped 0 bases and J dropped 5; count of bases not matched to a gene: 5. CDR3 length: 15 amino acids. Germline V gives CDR1 SGHTA, CDR2 FQGTGA. The CDR3 protein is CASSLTRGRIETQYF. The CDR3 region has the DNA TGTGCCAGCAGCTTAACCAGGGGGCGCATTGAGACCCAGTACTTC. The variable domain in full, completed from reference TRBV7-3 and TRBJ2-5, reads GAGVSQTPSNKVTEKGKYVELRCDPISGHTALYWYRQSLGQGPEFLIYFQGTGAADDSGLPNDRFFAVRPEGSVSTLKIQRTERGDSAVYLCASSLTRGRIETQYFGPGTRLLVL.

This clonotype was recorded at least ten times. The chain joins TRBV7-2 to TRBJ2-1; D gene ambiguous. V was shortened by 4 bases and J by 4 bases, with 8 bases between the two germline ends. Per germline, CDR1 SGHTA and CDR2 FQGNSA. The length of the CDR3 is 13 residues. Written as DNA, the CDR3 is TGTGCCAGCAGCTATCCGGAATACAATGAGCAGTTCTTC. Translation gives CASSYPEYNEQFF.

This clonotype was seen repeatedly, ten times or more. The chain employs TRBV28 and TRBJ2-7, with D perhaps TRBD2 (6 bases). Germline CDR1 and CDR2: MDHEN and SYDVKM. This CDR3 spans 13 amino acids. Trimming stripped 3 bases from V and 3 bases from J, with 9 bases between. The CDR3 DNA is TGTGCCAGCAGTTTGGAGGGTCGCTACGAGCAGTACTTC. Protein product: CASSLEGRYEQYF.